Sequencing of this TCR beta chain was carried out in a study of CD4 and CD8 cells across lung adenocarcinoma regions listed by TCRdb under 2018. Notes on the research overall: To look at intratumor heterogeneity in the T cell receptor repertoire, the study compared tumor centers against tumor margins.

Donors were patients with localized lung adenocarcinoma, a subtype of non-small cell lung cancer. Samples were obtained from the centers of localized lung adenocarcinomas. For TCR repertoire analysis, CD4+ T cells from tumor tissue were profiled apart from CD8+ T cells. The CDR1 and CDR2 encoded by the germline V gene are MNHEY and SVGEGT. Taken from cysteine to phenylalanine, the CDR3 has 10 residues. CDR3 DNA is the only sequence kept; it has 30 bases, read in frame from the first base. On this clonotype itself: Its specific antigen is unknown. Per-nucleotide qualities are absent, and no much larger clonotype sits a single base away.

The method behind the library was PCR. The reads were generated on a HiSeq X Ten. TCRdb reworked the public reads: Q25 trimming with fastp, MiXCR clone assembly, productive beta chains retained. Records with the same CDR3 protein are collapsed into one entry carrying the most frequent genes and DNA. The sample contains 20,000 to 25,000 distinct CDR3 sequences, approximately 52% of them found a single time. 20% to 25% of the sample goes to the ten largest clones. Sequencing was carried out using CD4+ T cells from the center of a lung tumor. Per the publication, the cell subset or site label means: tumor center region. This clonotype was sampled from a male donor with lung adenocarcinoma. The CD4 and CD8 labels of this study may be unreliable. The sequence links TRBV6-2 or TRBV6-3 to TRBJ2-5; the D gene assignment is ambiguous. Judging by the DNA end, TRBJ2-7 fits better; the J call may be wrong. The CDR3 region: CASTKYEQYF. The nucleotides are TGTGCCAGCACGAAGTACGAGCAGTACTTC.